This entry describes one T cell receptor (beta chain). Original methodology: Reference gene primers were amplified, and this amplification served to estimate nucleated cell counts. Profiling relied on immunoSEQ multiplex PCR, and the TCRdb table lists in-frame clones only, not all of them. D and trimming come from the DNA, and the V and J calls and clone size come from that table. Of roughly 150,000 clones detected, 85% to 90% appear once; the ten largest clones hold about 15%. The sample belongs to a study of blood T cell repertoires in COVID-19. Looking at the study overall: Sites across the United States, Italy and Spain contributed samples from acute and convalescent COVID-19.

Trimming removed 0 bases from V and 6 bases from J; junction bases left unmatched: 7. The length of the CDR3 is 16 residues. Germline CDR1 is SQVTM and CDR2 is ANQGSEA. The clonotype was recovered from a woman in her 40s with acute or convalescent COVID-19. The rearrangement links TRBV29-1 to TRBJ2-2, with 10 positions matching TRBD1. Sequenced: peripheral blood. The chain's CDR3 is CSVEELGQGVSGELFF. The CDR3 DNA follows: TGCAGCGTTGAAGAGCTAGGACAGGGGGTCTCCGGGGAGCTGTTTTTT.